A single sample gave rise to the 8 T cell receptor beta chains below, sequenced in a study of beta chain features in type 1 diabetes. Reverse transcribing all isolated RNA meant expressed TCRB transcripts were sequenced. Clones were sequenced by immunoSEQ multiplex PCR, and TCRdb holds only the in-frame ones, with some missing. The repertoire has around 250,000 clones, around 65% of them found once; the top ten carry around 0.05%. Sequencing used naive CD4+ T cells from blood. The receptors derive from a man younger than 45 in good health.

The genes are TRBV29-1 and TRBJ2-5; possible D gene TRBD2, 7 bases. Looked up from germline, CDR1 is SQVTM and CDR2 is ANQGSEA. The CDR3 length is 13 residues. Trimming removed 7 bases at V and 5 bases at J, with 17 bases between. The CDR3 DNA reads TGCAGCGCCCAAGGGGGGGGTATCGAGACCCAGTACTTC. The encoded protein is CSAQGGGIETQYF.

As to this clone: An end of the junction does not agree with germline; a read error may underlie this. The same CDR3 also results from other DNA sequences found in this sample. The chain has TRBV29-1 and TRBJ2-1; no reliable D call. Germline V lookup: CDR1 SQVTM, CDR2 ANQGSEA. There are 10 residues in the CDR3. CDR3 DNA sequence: TGCAGCGTGGAAGTCAATGAGCAGTTCTTC. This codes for CSVEVNEQFF.

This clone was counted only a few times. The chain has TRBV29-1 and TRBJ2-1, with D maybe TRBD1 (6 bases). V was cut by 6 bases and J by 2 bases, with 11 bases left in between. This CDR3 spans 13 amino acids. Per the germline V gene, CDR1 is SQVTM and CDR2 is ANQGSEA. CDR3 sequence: CSVAGTTYNEQFF. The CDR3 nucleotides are TGCAGCGTCGCCGGGACAACCTACAATGAGCAGTTCTTC.

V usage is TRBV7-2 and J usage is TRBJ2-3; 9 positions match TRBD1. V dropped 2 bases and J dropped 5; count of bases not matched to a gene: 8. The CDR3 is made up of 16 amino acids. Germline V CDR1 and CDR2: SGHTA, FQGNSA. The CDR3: CASSLPTGGKGDTQYF. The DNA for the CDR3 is TGTGCCAGCAGCTTACCGACAGGGGGAAAGGGAGATACGCAGTATTTT.

CDR3 sequence: CASSLALAGGNEQFF. The CDR3 nucleotides are TGCGCCAGCAGCTTGGCCCTAGCGGGAGGGAATGAGCAGTTCTTC. The chain combines TRBV5-1 with TRBJ2-1; 12 bases align to TRBD2. V dropped 0 bases and J dropped 7; count of bases not matched to a gene: 2. This CDR3 spans 15 amino acids. The V gene's germline CDR1 is SGHRS and CDR2 YFSETQ.

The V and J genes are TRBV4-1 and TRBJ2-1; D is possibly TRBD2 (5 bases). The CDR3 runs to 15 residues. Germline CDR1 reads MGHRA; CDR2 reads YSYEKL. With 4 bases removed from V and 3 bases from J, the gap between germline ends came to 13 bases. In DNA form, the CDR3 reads TGCGCCAGCAGCCTTACTAGGATCGGCTACAATGAGCAGTTCTTC. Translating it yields CASSLTRIGYNEQFF.

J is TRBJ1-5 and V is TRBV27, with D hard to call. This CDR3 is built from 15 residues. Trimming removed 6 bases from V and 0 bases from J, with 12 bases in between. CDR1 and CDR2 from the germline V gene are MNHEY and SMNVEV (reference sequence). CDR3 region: CASSYSSVSNQPQHF. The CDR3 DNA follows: TGTGCCAGCAGCTATTCTTCAGTTAGCAATCAGCCCCAGCATTTT.

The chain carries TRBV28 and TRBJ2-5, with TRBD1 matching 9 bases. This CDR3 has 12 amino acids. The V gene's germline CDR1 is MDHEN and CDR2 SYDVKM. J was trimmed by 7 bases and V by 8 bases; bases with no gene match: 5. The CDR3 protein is CASGTGTGTQYF. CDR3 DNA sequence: TGTGCCAGCGGGACAGGGACTGGGACCCAGTACTTC.